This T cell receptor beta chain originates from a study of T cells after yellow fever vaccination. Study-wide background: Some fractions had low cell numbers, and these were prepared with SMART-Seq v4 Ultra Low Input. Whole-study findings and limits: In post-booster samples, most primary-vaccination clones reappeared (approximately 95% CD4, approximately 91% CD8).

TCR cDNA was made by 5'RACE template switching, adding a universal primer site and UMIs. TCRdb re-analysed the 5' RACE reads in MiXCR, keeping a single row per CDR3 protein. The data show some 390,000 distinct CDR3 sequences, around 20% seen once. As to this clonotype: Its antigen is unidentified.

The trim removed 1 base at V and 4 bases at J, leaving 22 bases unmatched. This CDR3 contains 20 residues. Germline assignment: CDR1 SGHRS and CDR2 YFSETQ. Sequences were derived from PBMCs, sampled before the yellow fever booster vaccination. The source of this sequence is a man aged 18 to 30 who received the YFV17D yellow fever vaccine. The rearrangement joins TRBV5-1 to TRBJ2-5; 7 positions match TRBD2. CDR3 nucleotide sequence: TGCGCCAGCAGCTTGCCGCGCGTCCGGGAGACACGGGAGGTGGCAGAGACCCAGTACTTC. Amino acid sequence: CASSLPRVRETREVAETQYF.